This record covers a single T cell receptor (beta chain). These data belong to a study of blood T cell repertoires in COVID-19. Across the study: Sample material is recorded as cDNA or gDNA derived from T cells, B-cell-depleted T cells, or PBMCs.

The CDR3 loop spans 14 amino acids. V lost 7 bases to trimming and J lost 6 bases; unmatched junction nucleotides: 8. Germline CDR1 reads SGHRS; CDR2 reads YFSETQ. In the original processing: Scientists estimated how many nucleated cells there were by amplifying reference gene primers. Sequencing was performed with immunoSEQ multiplex PCR; in TCRdb, only in-frame clones are kept and a portion is missing. V, J and clone size were drawn from that table, and D and trimming were deduced from the DNA. The repertoire holds some 140,000 clones, with more than 75% as singletons. The source of this sequence is a man aged 55 to 70 who had recovered from COVID-19. Sequencing was done on a sample of peripheral blood. The chain links TRBV5-1 to TRBJ2-2; TRBD2 matches 8 bases. The CDR3 loop is CASGESGSSGELFF. In DNA, the CDR3 is TGCGCCAGCGGCGAAAGCGGGAGTTCCGGGGAGCTGTTTTTT.